Listed below are T cell receptor beta chains from one sample, sequenced in a study of control samples from healthy donors and cancer patients. The data were produced by immunoSEQ multiplex PCR, yet TCRdb's version contains in-frame clones alone and is incomplete. The table includes about 98,000 clones, around 80% detected once. Sequenced sample: blood. The receptors derive from a man aged 60 to 75 in good health. Both conserved end residues are part of each CDR3. The order of the fields is D gene, CDR3 length, V gene, J gene, clone size, CDR3 protein, CDR3 DNA. A D gene is named only where the DNA matches it firmly. Not every row has a clone size; where given, it reads once, few, many or a size class.

d_gene: .; len: 13; v_gene: TRBV9; j_gene: TRBJ2-5; abundance: .; CDR3aa: CASSVEGIGTQYF; CDR3nt: TGTGCCAGCAGCGTAGAAGGTATTGGGACCCAGTACTTC
d_gene: .; len: 17; v_gene: TRBV4-2; j_gene: TRBJ1-4; abundance: .; CDR3aa: CASSQDQGRATNEKLFF; CDR3nt: TGTGCCAGCAGCCAAGACCAGGGCAGAGCAACTAATGAAAAACTGTTTTTT
d_gene: .; len: 13; v_gene: TRBV24-1; j_gene: TRBJ2-5; abundance: .; CDR3aa: CATGSARQETQYF; CDR3nt: TGTGCCACCGGTTCGGCGAGACAAGAGACCCAGTACTTC
d_gene: TRBD2; len: 17; v_gene: TRBV5-5; j_gene: TRBJ2-3; abundance: .; CDR3aa: CASSLGTSGNPTDTQYF; CDR3nt: TGTGCCAGCAGCTTGGGGACTAGCGGGAACCCCACAGATACGCAGTATTTT
d_gene: .; len: 13; v_gene: TRBV28; j_gene: TRBJ1-1; abundance: .; CDR3aa: CASSLRVNTEAFF; CDR3nt: TGTGCCAGCAGTTTGAGGGTGAACACTGAAGCTTTCTTT
d_gene: TRBD1; len: 13; v_gene: TRBV30; j_gene: TRBJ2-7; abundance: .; CDR3aa: CAWSPRDSYEQYF; CDR3nt: TGTGCCTGGAGTCCCCGGGACAGCTACGAGCAGTACTTC
d_gene: .; len: 12; v_gene: TRBV27; j_gene: TRBJ2-7; abundance: .; CDR3aa: CASSSNLYEQYF; CDR3nt: TGTGCCAGCAGTTCCAACCTCTACGAGCAGTACTTC
d_gene: .; len: 15; v_gene: TRBV6-5; j_gene: TRBJ1-2; abundance: .; CDR3aa: CASSYWAALPYGYTF; CDR3nt: TGTGCCAGCAGTTACTGGGCAGCCCTTCCCTATGGCTACACCTTC
d_gene: .; len: 16; v_gene: TRBV4-1; j_gene: TRBJ1-1; abundance: .; CDR3aa: CASSQDPPAMNTEAFF; CDR3nt: TGCGCCAGCAGCCAAGATCCCCCGGCCATGAACACTGAAGCTTTCTTT
d_gene: .; len: 15; v_gene: TRBV3-1/TRBV3-2; j_gene: TRBJ1-2; abundance: .; CDR3aa: CASSQVGGASYGYTF; CDR3nt: TGTGCCAGCAGCCAAGTTGGAGGAGCCAGCTATGGCTACACCTTC
d_gene: .; len: 15; v_gene: TRBV6-5; j_gene: TRBJ2-6; abundance: .; CDR3aa: CASSNRVGGANVLTF; CDR3nt: TGTGCCAGCAGCAACAGGGTCGGTGGGGCCAACGTCCTGACTTTC
d_gene: TRBD1; len: 14; v_gene: TRBV7-8; j_gene: TRBJ1-2; abundance: .; CDR3aa: CASSLATGNYGYTF; CDR3nt: TGTGCCAGCAGCTTAGCGACAGGGAACTATGGCTACACCTTC
d_gene: .; len: 14; v_gene: TRBV5-1; j_gene: TRBJ2-7; abundance: once; CDR3aa: CASSWRDTSYEQYF; CDR3nt: TGCGCCAGCAGCTGGCGGGACACCTCCTACGAGCAGTACTTC
d_gene: TRBD1; len: 14; v_gene: TRBV10-2; j_gene: TRBJ2-1; abundance: .; CDR3aa: CATGDRGEYNEQFF; CDR3nt: TGCGCCACAGGGGACAGGGGGGAATACAATGAGCAGTTCTTC
d_gene: TRBD1; len: 17; v_gene: TRBV7-2; j_gene: TRBJ2-3; abundance: .; CDR3aa: CASSLEGTGAWRDTQYF; CDR3nt: TGTGCCAGCAGCTTGGAAGGGACAGGGGCGTGGAGAGATACGCAGTATTTT
d_gene: .; len: 15; v_gene: TRBV27; j_gene: TRBJ2-3; abundance: .; CDR3aa: CASSPLGTSTDTQYF; CDR3nt: TGTGCCAGCAGTCCACTAGGGACTAGCACAGATACGCAGTATTTT
d_gene: .; len: 14; v_gene: TRBV29-1; j_gene: TRBJ2-7; abundance: .; CDR3aa: CSVVDGKGADEQYF; CDR3nt: TGCAGCGTTGTTGACGGCAAAGGCGCGGACGAGCAGTACTTC
d_gene: .; len: 15; v_gene: TRBV30; j_gene: TRBJ2-3; abundance: .; CDR3aa: CAWSVSRTLTDTQYF; CDR3nt: TGTGCCTGGAGTGTGTCCCGTACGCTCACAGATACGCAGTATTTT
d_gene: .; len: 15; v_gene: TRBV3-1/TRBV3-2; j_gene: TRBJ1-5; abundance: .; CDR3aa: CASSQVRGLNQPQHF; CDR3nt: TGTGCCAGCAGCCAAGTTAGAGGGCTCAATCAGCCCCAGCATTTT
d_gene: TRBD2; len: 15; v_gene: TRBV5-1; j_gene: TRBJ2-5; abundance: once; CDR3aa: CASSLTSGMSETQYF; CDR3nt: TGCGCCAGCAGCCTCACTAGCGGGATGTCAGAGACCCAGTACTTC
d_gene: .; len: 16; v_gene: TRBV5-4; j_gene: TRBJ2-2; abundance: .; CDR3aa: CASSLVPGIGTGELFF; CDR3nt: TGTGCCAGCAGCTTGGTCCCCGGGATTGGAACCGGGGAGCTGTTTTTT
d_gene: TRBD2; len: 17; v_gene: TRBV7-9; j_gene: TRBJ2-7; abundance: .; CDR3aa: CASSLRRTSGSNHEQYF; CDR3nt: TGTGCCAGCAGCTTACGCCGGACTAGCGGGAGCAATCACGAGCAGTACTTC
d_gene: .; len: 18; v_gene: TRBV7-2; j_gene: TRBJ2-6; abundance: .; CDR3aa: CASSLSSSRFSGANVLTF; CDR3nt: TGTGCCAGCAGCTTAAGCTCTAGCAGGTTCTCTGGGGCCAACGTCCTGACTTTC